Listed below are T cell receptor beta chains from one sample, sequenced in a study of molecular identifiers for immune sequencing clone quantification. MiXCR, applied by TCRdb to the PCR reads, yields one record per CDR3 protein. The data show 490,000 or so distinct CDR3 sequences, with less than 30% seen just once and roughly 0.77% held by the top ten. The sequencing sample was made of naive CD8+ T cells from blood, with Jurkat cell RNA spiked in. These receptors were obtained from a human donor in good health. Some libraries in this study had Jurkat cell RNA spiked in. Each CDR3 is given with its conserved first and last residue. D genes are given only for firm matches. Only some rows state a clone size, as once, few, many or a class for expanded clones.

j_call: TRBJ1-2
clone_size: .
v_call: TRBV29-1
d_call: .
cdr3_nt: TGCAACGCCCGAGACAGGCTGCACTATGGCTACACCTTC
cdr3_aa: CNARDRLHYGYTF

j_call: TRBJ2-2
clone_size: few
v_call: TRBV27
d_call: .
cdr3_nt: TGTGCCAGCAGTTCAGGGTTGCGAATAACGACCGGGGAGCTGTTTTTT
cdr3_aa: CASSSGLRITTGELFF

j_call: TRBJ2-2
clone_size: few
v_call: TRBV30
d_call: .
cdr3_nt: TGTGCCTGCCCACAACCGGACTCCCATTCGTTCGGGGTCTCCGGGGAGCTGTTTTTT
cdr3_aa: CACPQPDSHSFGVSGELFF

j_call: TRBJ2-1
clone_size: many
v_call: TRBV7-9
d_call: .
cdr3_nt: TGTGCCAGCAGCTTAGTTGTGAATGAGCAGTTCTTC
cdr3_aa: CASSLVVNEQFF

j_call: TRBJ2-3
clone_size: many
v_call: TRBV24-1
d_call: .
cdr3_nt: TGTGCCACCAGTGACAGGGGTAGCACAGATACGCAGTATTTT
cdr3_aa: CATSDRGSTDTQYF

j_call: TRBJ1-1
clone_size: many
v_call: TRBV20-1
d_call: .
cdr3_nt: TGCAGTGCTAGAGCGGGGGACGGAGAAGCTTTCTTT
cdr3_aa: CSARAGDGEAFF

j_call: TRBJ2-7
clone_size: .
v_call: TRBV28
d_call: TRBD2
cdr3_nt: TGTGCCAGCAGTTCAACTAGCGGGGTCTCCTACGAGCAGTACTTC
cdr3_aa: CASSSTSGVSYEQYF

j_call: TRBJ2-5
clone_size: many
v_call: TRBV2
d_call: TRBD2
cdr3_nt: TGTGCCAGCAGCCTTCAGAATGGACTAGCGGCTGAGACCCAGTACTTC
cdr3_aa: CASSLQNGLAAETQYF

j_call: TRBJ2-5
clone_size: few
v_call: TRBV13
d_call: .
cdr3_nt: TGTGCCAGCAGCTCCTCAGGGGTCCGGGAGACCCAGTACTTC
cdr3_aa: CASSSSGVRETQYF

j_call: TRBJ2-7
clone_size: few
v_call: TRBV10-3
d_call: .
cdr3_nt: TGTGCCATCAGTGAGTCGGACAGACTGACCTACGAGCAGTACTTC
cdr3_aa: CAISESDRLTYEQYF

j_call: TRBJ1-6
clone_size: .
v_call: TRBV20-1
d_call: TRBD1
cdr3_nt: TGCAGTGCTGAGACAGGGAAGGACAATTCACCCCTCCACTTT
cdr3_aa: CSAETGKDNSPLHF

j_call: TRBJ2-1
clone_size: many
v_call: TRBV7-9
d_call: .
cdr3_nt: TGTGCCACTCTCATAGGGGATTTC
cdr3_aa: CATLIGDF

j_call: TRBJ1-5
clone_size: few
v_call: TRBV19
d_call: .
cdr3_nt: TGTGCCACCTCGTGGGCCGGCTATCAGCCCCAGCATTTT
cdr3_aa: CATSWAGYQPQHF

j_call: TRBJ2-6
clone_size: few
v_call: TRBV4-2
d_call: .
cdr3_nt: TGTGCCAGCAGCCCTAGCCGGGTCTGGGCCAACGTCCTGACTTTC
cdr3_aa: CASSPSRVWANVLTF

j_call: TRBJ2-7
clone_size: few
v_call: TRBV7-9
d_call: TRBD2
cdr3_nt: TGTGCCAGCAGTTCAAGCGGGAGGGCCCCCACCTACGAGCAGTACTTC
cdr3_aa: CASSSSGRAPTYEQYF

j_call: TRBJ2-5
clone_size: .
v_call: TRBV4-1
d_call: .
cdr3_nt: TGCGCCAGCAGCCAAGGTTTGATGGAGACCCAGTACTTC
cdr3_aa: CASSQGLMETQYF

j_call: TRBJ2-7
clone_size: few
v_call: TRBV6-6
d_call: TRBD2
cdr3_nt: TGTGCCAGCAGTTACTCCAAACTAGCGACCGAGCAGTACTTC
cdr3_aa: CASSYSKLATEQYF

j_call: TRBJ2-4
clone_size: .
v_call: TRBV19
d_call: .
cdr3_nt: TGTGCCTGTAGTAACTGGGAGGAAGCCAAAAACATTCAGTACTTC
cdr3_aa: CACSNWEEAKNIQYF

j_call: TRBJ1-5
clone_size: .
v_call: TRBV6-6
d_call: .
cdr3_nt: TGTGCCAGCAGCCCCGTCCCCGGGGTATTACAGCCCCAGCATTTT
cdr3_aa: CASSPVPGVLQPQHF

j_call: TRBJ1-1
clone_size: few
v_call: TRBV11-2
d_call: TRBD1
cdr3_nt: TGTGCCAGCAGCTTCGGACAGGTTCTTGAAGCTTTCTTT
cdr3_aa: CASSFGQVLEAFF

j_call: TRBJ2-5
clone_size: .
v_call: TRBV4-1
d_call: TRBD2
cdr3_nt: TGCGCCAGCAGCCAACACCCCCGGACTAGCGGGATAGAAGAGACCCAGTACTTC
cdr3_aa: CASSQHPRTSGIEETQYF

j_call: TRBJ2-5
clone_size: many
v_call: TRBV10-3
d_call: .
cdr3_nt: TGTGCCATCAGTGATCGACTAGAAGAGACCCAGTACTTC
cdr3_aa: CAISDRLEETQYF

j_call: TRBJ2-2
clone_size: .
v_call: TRBV4-3
d_call: TRBD2
cdr3_nt: TGCGCCAGCAGCCCGGGGGGGCGATGGACCGGGGAGCTGTTTTTT
cdr3_aa: CASSPGGRWTGELFF

j_call: TRBJ2-2
clone_size: .
v_call: TRBV12-3/TRBV12-4
d_call: TRBD1
cdr3_nt: TGTGCCAGCAGTTTCCCCCCTCCTGACAGGGGTGGTGGGGACACCGGGGAGCTGTTTTTT
cdr3_aa: CASSFPPPDRGGGDTGELFF

j_call: TRBJ1-4
clone_size: few
v_call: TRBV7-9
d_call: .
cdr3_nt: TGTGCCAGCAGCTTAGTGGGGGACCCTGGGGAAAAGCTGTTTTTT
cdr3_aa: CASSLVGDPGEKLFF

j_call: TRBJ2-1
clone_size: .
v_call: TRBV29-1
d_call: .
cdr3_nt: TGCAGCGTTTGGGACACCCCCTACAATGAGCAGTTCTTC
cdr3_aa: CSVWDTPYNEQFF